Listed here are 3 T cell receptor beta chains from one sample, sequenced in a study of blood T cell repertoires in COVID-19. The repertoire was sequenced with immunoSEQ multiplex PCR; TCRdb's copy has only in-frame clones and lacks some. The sample consists of 130,000 to 150,000 clones, 87% of them appearing once. Sequenced sample: peripheral blood. These receptors came from an elderly man with acute or convalescent COVID-19.

The chain recombines TRBV11-3 with TRBJ2-3, with TRBD2 identical over 9 bases. The CDR3 is made up of 16 amino acids. Germline assignment: CDR1 SGHNT and CDR2 YENEEA. V lost 5 bases and J lost 1; bases outside the gene matches: 7. Written as DNA, the CDR3 is TGTGCCAGCAGCATGGGCGGGGGGGCCCGCACAGATACGCAGTATTTT. This encodes CASSMGGGARTDTQYF. The full variable domain, completed using reference TRBV11-3 and TRBJ2-3, is EAGVVQSPRYKIIEKKQPVAFWCNPISGHNTLYWYLQNLGQGPELLIRYENEEAVDDSQLPKDRFSAERLKGVDSTLKIQPAELGDSAVYLCASSMGGGARTDTQYFGPGTRLTVL.

V and J are TRBV7-2 and TRBJ2-6; D is uncertain. Germline V gives CDR1 SGHTA, CDR2 FQGNSA. Trimming removed 5 bases at V and 1 base at J, with 9 bases between. The CDR3 spans 15 residues. The CDR3 sequence is CASSIDTSGANVLTF. The CDR3 bases are TGTGCCAGCAGCATTGACACTTCTGGGGCCAACGTCCTGACTTTC.

The CDR3 bases are TGTGCCAGCAGTTTATTCGGGGGGTTGAAGCATTTT. Protein sequence: CASSLFGGLKHF. The chain carries TRBV28 and TRBJ1-5; a possible D gene is TRBD1 (5 bases). Trimming took 1 base from V and 14 from J, leaving 12 bases between them. CDR1 is MDHEN, CDR2 SYDVKM, per germline. CDR3 length: 12 residues.